One TCR beta chain is described in this entry. As yet, its antigen is unknown. TCRdb fed the multiplex PCR reads into MiXCR, producing one record per CDR3 protein. The table records approximately 230,000 distinct CDR3 sequences, approximately 36% of them present only once. The record originates from a study of breast tumors, draining lymph nodes, adjacent tissues. Samples came from axillary lymph nodes draining the breast cancer. This CDR3 comprises 15 residues. Trimming stripped 3 bases from V and 0 bases from J, with 12 bases between. The germline CDR1 and CDR2 sequences are SGDLS and YYNGEE. Overall study results and limits: The data were judged consistent with most tumor T cells coming from lymph node and expanding in tumor. That most tumor T cells come from lymph nodes remained unproven. Tumors had less TCR diversity than lymph nodes, more than nontumor tissue. Tumor and nontumor repertoires were significantly more similar in luminal-like than in basal-like breast cancer.

This receptor was obtained from a female donor with breast cancer. Some clones in this sample may be carry-over from other donors' samples. The sample consisted of axillary lymph node tissue. The V and J genes are TRBV9 and TRBJ1-2, with D uncertain. CDR3 DNA sequence: TGTGCCAGCAGCGGAAGTGCGTTAGCTAACTATGGCTACACCTTC. This gives the protein CASSGSALANYGYTF.